Sequencing of this TCR beta chain was carried out in a study of blood T cell repertoires in COVID-19 (dated by TCRdb to the early 2020s). For context, the study as a whole: The collaborator samples originated in the United States, Italy and Spain and spanned the acute and convalescent phases of COVID-19. The material from the prospective study consisted of cDNA or gDNA derived from T cells, B-cell-depleted T cells, or PBMCs. Deeply sampled blood TCRbeta repertoires from subjects exposed to, actively infected with, or recovered from COVID-19 were included in the dataset. A freely available public database, intended as a resource for researchers studying the immune response to SARS-CoV-2, is where the repertoires were released. The samples were drawn from two sources: the first 160 participants of the ongoing ImmuneRACE study, and 950 to 1,500 subjects contributed by 6 global collaborators. The sample metadata nearly always contained a de-identified subject ID, COVID-19 status, age in years and sex. Where available, HLA class I and class II types were obtained from metadata supplied by the sample provider rather than from assay-based typing.

TCRbeta CDR3 regions were amplified from genomic DNA using the immunoSEQ Assay, a bias-controlled multiplex PCR. On the study's bioinformatics: The number of nucleated cells in each sample was estimated from the amplification of reference gene primers within the assay. To quantify the absolute abundance of each unique TCRbeta CDR3 rearrangement, sequence reads were collapsed and filtered. For each sample, productive Simpson clonality was calculated as the square root of Simpson's diversity index across productive rearrangements. Not all clones reach the TCRdb copy of this immuneACCESS table, which keeps in-frame sequences only. Checked studies attribute under half of the gap to unresolved V genes and leave the rest unexplained. V, J and clone size are those of that table, while D and trimming were read from the DNA. The sample table contains a few hundred thousand clones; only one count was recorded for about 85% of them. 4.1% of the sample is held by the ten biggest clonotypes.

On this clone itself: Its recognized antigen is unknown. The record has no base qualities; no much larger clone is one base away.

The collaborating institutions used their own protocols to collect whole blood in K2EDTA tubes. For TCRbeta analysis, collaborators shipped samples in one of three forms: frozen whole blood, isolated PBMCs, or DNA extracted from either of those sample types. Reading from cysteine to phenylalanine, the CDR3 counts 16 amino acids. Only the CDR3 portion is preserved as DNA: 48 bases, with reading frame beginning at the first base. The germline V gene provides CDR1 SNHLY and CDR2 FYNNEI. Cut back by 4 bases and 2 bases, the V and J ends lie 14 bases apart. Broader findings and caveats from the paper: Clinical and demographic metadata were provided uncurated, with the amount varying by source and participant.

Sequences were obtained from peripheral blood. The origin of this receptor is a woman aged 50 to 65 with active or convalescent COVID-19. The rearrangement combines TRBV2 with TRBJ2-2, with the D segment identity uncertain. The sequence in DNA is TGTGCCAGCAGTGGGTGGCAGGCAGTAAACACCGGGGAGCTGTTTTTT. The resulting protein is CASSGWQAVNTGELFF. The entire variable domain, with the stretches around the CDR3 drawn from the reference TRBV2 and TRBJ2-2 proteins, is EPEVTQTPSHQVTQMGQEVILRCVPISNHLYFYWYRQILGQKVEFLVSFYNNEISEKSEIFDDQFSVERPDGSNFTLKIRSTKLEDSAMYFCASSGWQAVNTGELFFGEGSRLTVL.